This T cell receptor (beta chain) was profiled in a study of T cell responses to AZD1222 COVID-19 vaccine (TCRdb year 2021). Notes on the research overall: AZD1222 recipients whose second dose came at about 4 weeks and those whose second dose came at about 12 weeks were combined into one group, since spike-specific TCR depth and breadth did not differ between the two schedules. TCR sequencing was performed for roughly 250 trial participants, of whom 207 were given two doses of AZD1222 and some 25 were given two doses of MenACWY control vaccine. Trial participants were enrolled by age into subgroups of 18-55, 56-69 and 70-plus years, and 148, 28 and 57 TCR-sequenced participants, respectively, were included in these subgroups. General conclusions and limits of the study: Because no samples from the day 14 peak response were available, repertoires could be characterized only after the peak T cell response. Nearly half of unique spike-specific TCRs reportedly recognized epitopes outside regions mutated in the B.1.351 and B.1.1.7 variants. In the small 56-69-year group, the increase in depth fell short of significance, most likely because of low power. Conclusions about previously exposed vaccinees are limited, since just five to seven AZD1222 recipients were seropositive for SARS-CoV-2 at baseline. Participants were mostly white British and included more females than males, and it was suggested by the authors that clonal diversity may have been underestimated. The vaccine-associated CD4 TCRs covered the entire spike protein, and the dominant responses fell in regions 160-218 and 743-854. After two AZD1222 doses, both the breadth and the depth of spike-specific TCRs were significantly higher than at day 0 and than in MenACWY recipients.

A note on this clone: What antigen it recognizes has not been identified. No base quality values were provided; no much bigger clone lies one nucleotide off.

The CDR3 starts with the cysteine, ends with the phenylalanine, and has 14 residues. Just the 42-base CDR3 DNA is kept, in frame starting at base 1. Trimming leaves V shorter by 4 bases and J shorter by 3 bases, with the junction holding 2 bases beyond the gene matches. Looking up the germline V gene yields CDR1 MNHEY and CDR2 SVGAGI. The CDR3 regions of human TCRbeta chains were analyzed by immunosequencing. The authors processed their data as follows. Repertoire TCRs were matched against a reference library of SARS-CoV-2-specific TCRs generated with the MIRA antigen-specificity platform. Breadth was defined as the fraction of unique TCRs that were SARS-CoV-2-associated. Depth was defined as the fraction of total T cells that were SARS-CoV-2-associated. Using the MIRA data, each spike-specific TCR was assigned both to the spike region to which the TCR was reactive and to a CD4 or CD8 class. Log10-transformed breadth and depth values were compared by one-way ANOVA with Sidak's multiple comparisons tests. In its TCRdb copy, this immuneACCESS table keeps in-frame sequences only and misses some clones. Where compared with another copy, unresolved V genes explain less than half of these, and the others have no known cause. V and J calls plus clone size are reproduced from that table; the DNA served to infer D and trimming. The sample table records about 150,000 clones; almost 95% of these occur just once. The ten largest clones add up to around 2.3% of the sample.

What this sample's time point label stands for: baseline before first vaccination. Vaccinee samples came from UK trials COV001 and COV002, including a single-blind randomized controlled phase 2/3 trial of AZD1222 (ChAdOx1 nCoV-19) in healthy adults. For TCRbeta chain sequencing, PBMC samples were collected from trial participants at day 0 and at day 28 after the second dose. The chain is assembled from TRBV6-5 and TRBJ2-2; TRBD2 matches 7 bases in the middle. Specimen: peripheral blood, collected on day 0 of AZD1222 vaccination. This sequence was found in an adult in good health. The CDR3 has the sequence CASSWTRDTGELFF. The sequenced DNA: TGTGCCAGCAGTTGGACTAGAGACACCGGGGAGCTGTTTTTT.